This TCR beta chain was profiled in a study of T cell responses to AZD1222 COVID-19 vaccine. With regard to this clone: Its cognate antigen is unknown.

Measured with immunoSEQ multiplex PCR; TCRdb has only the in-frame clones, and not every one. The sample shows 140,000 or so clones, around 89% of them seen only once. The V gene's germline CDR1 is SEHNR and CDR2 FQNEAQ (reference sequence). Losses at the gene ends were 4 bases for V and 9 bases for J; bases not matched to a gene: 9. The CDR3 extends over 15 amino acids. General observations from the study: Per reports, nearly half of all spike-specific TCRs target regions that are unmutated in variants. Repertoire sampling happened only post peak T cell response.

The sample consisted of peripheral blood, taken on day 0 of AZD1222 vaccination. V and J are TRBV7-9 and TRBJ2-2, with TRBD2 identical over 9 bases. The TCR was taken from an adult in good health. The CDR3 DNA reads as TGTGCCAGCAGCTCTGATGGCGGGAGGGCCAGGGAGCTGTTTTTT. It translates to CASSSDGGRARELFF.